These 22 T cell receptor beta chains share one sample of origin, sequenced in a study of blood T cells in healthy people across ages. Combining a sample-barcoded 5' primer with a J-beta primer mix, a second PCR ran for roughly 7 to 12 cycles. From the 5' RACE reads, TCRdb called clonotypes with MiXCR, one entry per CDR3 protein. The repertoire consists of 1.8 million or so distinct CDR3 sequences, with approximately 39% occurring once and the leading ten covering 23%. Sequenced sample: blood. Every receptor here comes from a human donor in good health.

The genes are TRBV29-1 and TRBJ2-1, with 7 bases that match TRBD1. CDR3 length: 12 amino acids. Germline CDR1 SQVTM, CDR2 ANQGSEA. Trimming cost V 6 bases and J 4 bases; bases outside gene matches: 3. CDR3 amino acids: CSVRDRYNEQFF. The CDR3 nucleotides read TGCAGCGTCCGGGACAGATACAATGAGCAGTTCTTC.

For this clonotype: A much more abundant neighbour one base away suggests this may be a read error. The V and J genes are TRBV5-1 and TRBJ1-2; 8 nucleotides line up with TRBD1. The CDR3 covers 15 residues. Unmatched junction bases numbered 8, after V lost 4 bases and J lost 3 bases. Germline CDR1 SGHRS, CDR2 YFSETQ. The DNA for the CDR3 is TGCGCCAGCAGCCATTCGACAGGGGAGTACTATGGCTACACCTTC. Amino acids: CASSHSTGEYYGYTF.

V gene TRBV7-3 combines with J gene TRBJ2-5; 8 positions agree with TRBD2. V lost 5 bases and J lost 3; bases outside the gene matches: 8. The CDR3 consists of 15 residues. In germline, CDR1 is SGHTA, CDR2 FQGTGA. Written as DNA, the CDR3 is TGTGCCAGCAGCCTCCGGGGGGGGCCTGAAGAGACCCAGTACTTC. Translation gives CASSLRGGPEETQYF. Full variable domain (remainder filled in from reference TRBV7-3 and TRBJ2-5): GAGVSQTPSNKVTEKGKYVELRCDPISGHTALYWYRQSLGQGPEFLIYFQGTGAADDSGLPNDRFFAVRPEGSVSTLKIQRTERGDSAVYLCASSLRGGPEETQYFGPGTRLLVL.

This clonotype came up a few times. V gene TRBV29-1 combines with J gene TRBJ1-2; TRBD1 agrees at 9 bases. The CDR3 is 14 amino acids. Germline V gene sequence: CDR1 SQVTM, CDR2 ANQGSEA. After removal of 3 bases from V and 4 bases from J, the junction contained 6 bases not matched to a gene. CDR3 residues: CSVDKTGGGYGYTF. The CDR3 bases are TGCAGCGTTGATAAGACAGGGGGAGGCTATGGCTACACCTTC.

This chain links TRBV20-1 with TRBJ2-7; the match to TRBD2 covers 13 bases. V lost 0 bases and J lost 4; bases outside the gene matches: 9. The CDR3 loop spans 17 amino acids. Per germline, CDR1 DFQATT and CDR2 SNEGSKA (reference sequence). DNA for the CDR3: TGCAGTGCTAGAGATCGGGGACTAGCGGGGATTATTTACGAGCAGTACTTC. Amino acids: CSARDRGLAGIIYEQYF.

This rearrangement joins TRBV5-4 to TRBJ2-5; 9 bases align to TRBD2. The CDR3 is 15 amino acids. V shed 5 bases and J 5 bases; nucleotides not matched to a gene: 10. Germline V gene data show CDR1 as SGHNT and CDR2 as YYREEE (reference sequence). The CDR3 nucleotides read TGTGCCAGCAGTCGTAGCGGGGGCCTGAGCGAGACCCAGTACTTC. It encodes CASSRSGGLSETQYF. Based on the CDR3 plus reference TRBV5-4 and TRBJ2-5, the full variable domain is ETGVTQSPTHLIKTRGQQVTLRCSSQSGHNTVSWYQQALGQGPQFIFQYYREEENGRGNFPPRFSGLQFPNYSSELNVNALELDDSALYLCASSRSGGLSETQYFGPGTRLLVL.

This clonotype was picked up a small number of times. CDR3 in amino acids: CASSLITGDGYTF. The CDR3 region has the DNA TGTGCCAGCAGTCTTATAACAGGGGATGGCTACACCTTC. V and J are TRBV12-3 or TRBV12-4 and TRBJ1-2, with TRBD1 matching 7 bases. Trimming cost V 5 bases and J 6 bases; bases outside gene matches: 6. This CDR3 has 13 amino acids.

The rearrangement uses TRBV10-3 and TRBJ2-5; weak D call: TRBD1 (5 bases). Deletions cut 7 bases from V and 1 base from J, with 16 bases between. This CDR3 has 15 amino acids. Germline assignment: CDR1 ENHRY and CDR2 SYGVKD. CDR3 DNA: TGTGCCATCAATAGTGGTGTTGACAGCCAAGAGACCCAGTACTTC. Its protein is CAINSGVDSQETQYF.

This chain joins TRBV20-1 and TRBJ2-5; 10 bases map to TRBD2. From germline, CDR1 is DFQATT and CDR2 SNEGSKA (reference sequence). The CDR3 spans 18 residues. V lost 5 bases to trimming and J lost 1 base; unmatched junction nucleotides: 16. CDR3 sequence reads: CSAHPLLLAGIFQETQYF. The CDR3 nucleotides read TGCAGTGCTCACCCCCTCTTACTAGCGGGGATTTTCCAAGAGACCCAGTACTTC.

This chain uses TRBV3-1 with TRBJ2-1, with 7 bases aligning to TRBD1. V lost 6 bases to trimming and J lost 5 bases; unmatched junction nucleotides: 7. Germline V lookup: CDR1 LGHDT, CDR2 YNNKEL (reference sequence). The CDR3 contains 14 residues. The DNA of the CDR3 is TGTGCCAGCAGACTAGGGACAGTTAACAATGAGCAGTTCTTC. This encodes CASRLGTVNNEQFF.

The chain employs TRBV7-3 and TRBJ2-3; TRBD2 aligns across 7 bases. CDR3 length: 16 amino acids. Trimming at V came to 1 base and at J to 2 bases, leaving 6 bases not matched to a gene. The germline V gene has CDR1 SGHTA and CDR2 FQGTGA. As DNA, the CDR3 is TGTGCCAGCAGCTTAAACCCCGGGGGGATCACAGATACGCAGTATTTT. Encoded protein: CASSLNPGGITDTQYF.

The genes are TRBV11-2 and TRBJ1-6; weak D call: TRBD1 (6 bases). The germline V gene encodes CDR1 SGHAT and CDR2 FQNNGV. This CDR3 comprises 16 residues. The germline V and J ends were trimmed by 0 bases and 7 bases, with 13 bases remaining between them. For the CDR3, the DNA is TGTGCCAGCAGCTTAGATGCGGGGGCGGGAAATTCACCCCTCCACTTT. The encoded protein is CASSLDAGAGNSPLHF.

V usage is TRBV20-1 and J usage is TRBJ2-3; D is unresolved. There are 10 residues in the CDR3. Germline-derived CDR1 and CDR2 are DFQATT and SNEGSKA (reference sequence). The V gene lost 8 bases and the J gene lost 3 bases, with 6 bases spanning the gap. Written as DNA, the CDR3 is TGCAGTACTCCGACAGATACGCAGTATTTT. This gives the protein CSTPTDTQYF.

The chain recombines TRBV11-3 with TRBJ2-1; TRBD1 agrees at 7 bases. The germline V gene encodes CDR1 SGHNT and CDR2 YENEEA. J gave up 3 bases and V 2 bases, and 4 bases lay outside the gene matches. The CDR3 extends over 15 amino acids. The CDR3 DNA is TGTGCCAGCAGCTTAATCGGGACAGTCTACAATGAGCAGTTCTTC. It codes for CASSLIGTVYNEQFF.

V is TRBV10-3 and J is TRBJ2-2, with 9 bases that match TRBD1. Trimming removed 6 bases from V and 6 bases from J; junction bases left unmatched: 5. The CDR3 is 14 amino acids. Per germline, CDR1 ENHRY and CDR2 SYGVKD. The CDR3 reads CAISRTGAAGELFF. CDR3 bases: TGTGCCATCAGCCGGACAGGGGCTGCCGGGGAGCTGTTTTTT.

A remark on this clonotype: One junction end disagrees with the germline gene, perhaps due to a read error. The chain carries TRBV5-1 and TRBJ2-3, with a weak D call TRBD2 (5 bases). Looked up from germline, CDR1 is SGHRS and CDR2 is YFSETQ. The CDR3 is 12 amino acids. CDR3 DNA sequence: TGTGCCAGCAGCCCGGGCGGGCGCACGCAGTATTTT. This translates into CASSPGGRTQYF. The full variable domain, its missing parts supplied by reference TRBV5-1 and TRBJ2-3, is KAGVTQTPRYLIKTRGQQVTLSCSPISGHRSVSWYQQTPGQGLQFLFEYFSETQRNKGNFPGRFSGRQFSNSRSEMNVSTLELGDSALYLCASSPGGRTQYFGPGTRLTVL.

The CDR3 coding sequence is TGTGCCAGCTCAGAGGGCATAGCGCGAGAGACCCAGTACTTC. Amino acids: CASSEGIARETQYF. The chain combines TRBV14 with TRBJ2-5, with a possible D match to TRBD2 (5 bases). This CDR3 spans 14 amino acids. Trimming took 8 bases from V and 4 from J, leaving 17 bases between them. Per the germline V gene, CDR1 is SGHDN and CDR2 is FVKESK.

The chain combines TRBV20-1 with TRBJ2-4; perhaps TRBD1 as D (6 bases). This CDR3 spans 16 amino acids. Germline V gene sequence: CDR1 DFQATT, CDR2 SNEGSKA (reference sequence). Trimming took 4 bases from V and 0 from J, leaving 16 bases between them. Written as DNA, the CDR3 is TGCAGTGCTAACAGGGCGCCGGATCTAGCCAAAAACATTCAGTACTTC. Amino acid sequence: CSANRAPDLAKNIQYF.

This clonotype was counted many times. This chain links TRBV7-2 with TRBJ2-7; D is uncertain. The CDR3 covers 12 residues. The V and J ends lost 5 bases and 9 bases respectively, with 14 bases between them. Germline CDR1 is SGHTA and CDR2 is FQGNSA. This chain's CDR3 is CASSPEIAMQYF. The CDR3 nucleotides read TGTGCCAGCAGCCCGGAGATTGCGATGCAGTACTTC.

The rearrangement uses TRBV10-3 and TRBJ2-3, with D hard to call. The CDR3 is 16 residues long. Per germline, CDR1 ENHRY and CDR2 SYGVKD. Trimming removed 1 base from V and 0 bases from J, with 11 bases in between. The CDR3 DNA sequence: TGTGCCATCAGTGAGTTCGGAACAGAAAGCACAGATACGCAGTATTTT. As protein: CAISEFGTESTDTQYF.

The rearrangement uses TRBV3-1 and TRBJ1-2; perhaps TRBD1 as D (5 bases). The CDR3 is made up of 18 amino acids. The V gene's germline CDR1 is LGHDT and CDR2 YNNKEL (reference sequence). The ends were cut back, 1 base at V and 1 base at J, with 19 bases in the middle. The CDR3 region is CASSQADWKGIFNYGYTF. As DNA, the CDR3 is TGTGCCAGCAGCCAAGCAGATTGGAAGGGGATCTTTAACTATGGCTACACCTTC.

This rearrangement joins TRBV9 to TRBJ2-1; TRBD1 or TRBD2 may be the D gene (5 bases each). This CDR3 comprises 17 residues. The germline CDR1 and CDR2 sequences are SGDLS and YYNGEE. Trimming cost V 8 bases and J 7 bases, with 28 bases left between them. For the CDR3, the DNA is TGTGCCAGTTCGCCGGGGCTAGTCCGAGGCCGGAGGAATGAGCAGTTCTTC. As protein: CASSPGLVRGRRNEQFF.